Each of the 30 T cell receptor beta chains below was sequenced from the same sample in a study of CD8 T cells in Susac syndrome. The RNA input was roughly 0.45 to 1 ug, and it was reverse transcribed with random hexamers. TCRdb re-derived calls from the immunoSEQ multiplex PCR reads in MiXCR, one entry per CDR3 protein. This sample has more than 150,000 distinct CDR3 sequences; 90% to 95% occur once, and the top ten carry 0.16%. The sample consisted of CD4+ T cells from PBMCs. Receptors originate from a human donor with Susac syndrome.

The chain employs TRBV19 and TRBJ1-1, with 7 bases fitting TRBD1. The CDR3 has 12 residues. CDR1 and CDR2 (germline): LNHDA, SQIVND (reference sequence). Losses at the gene ends were 8 bases for V and 5 bases for J; bases not matched to a gene: 5. CDR3 nucleotides: TGTGCCAGTGGCGACAGGGCTACTGAAGCTTTCTTT. It is translated as CASGDRATEAFF.

The chain couples TRBV6-6 to TRBJ1-5; TRBD1 is a possible D gene (6 bases). V was cut by 2 bases and J by 9 bases, with 17 bases left in between. CDR3 length: 15 residues. CDR1 is MNHNY, CDR2 SVGAGI, per germline (reference sequence). Here the CDR3 reads CASSYNREPAGPQHF. CDR3 sequence (DNA): TGTGCCAGCAGTTACAACAGGGAACCTGCGGGGCCCCAGCATTTT.

This chain joins TRBV4-2 and TRBJ2-7; 7 bases map to TRBD1. V was pared by 0 bases and J by 0 bases, with 2 bases of the junction left unmatched. The CDR3 runs to 15 residues. CDR1 and CDR2 (germline): LGHNA, YNFKEQ. The CDR3, as DNA: TGTGCCAGCAGCCAAGATTGGGACAGCTCCTACGAGCAGTACTTC. It yields the protein CASSQDWDSSYEQYF.

This chain uses TRBV15 with TRBJ2-2, with TRBD1 identical over 7 bases. With V trimmed by 5 bases and J by 1 base, 4 bases remained unmatched. The CDR3 is 15 amino acids. Looked up from germline, CDR1 is LNHNV and CDR2 is YYDKDF (reference sequence). CDR3 in amino acids: CATSPRTGNTGELFF. DNA of the CDR3: TGTGCCACCAGCCCGCGGACAGGGAACACCGGGGAGCTGTTTTTT.

This chain joins TRBV13 and TRBJ2-2; D is unresolved. CDR3 length: 13 residues. Germline CDR1 PRHDT, CDR2 FYEKMQ (reference sequence). V shed 2 bases and J shed 7 bases, with 8 bases lying between them. DNA of the CDR3: TGTGCCAGCAGCTTACATAGGGTCGGGGAGCTGTTTTTT. This translates into CASSLHRVGELFF.

V usage is TRBV2 and J usage is TRBJ2-6, with D unresolved. This CDR3 has 14 residues. V lost 6 bases and J 2 bases, leaving 8 bases between the germline ends. Germline V gives CDR1 SNHLY, CDR2 FYNNEI. CDR3 bases: TGTGCCAGCAGAAAAACTCCTGGGGCCAACGTCCTGACTTTC. Its protein is CASRKTPGANVLTF.

The chain links TRBV7-7 to TRBJ2-7, with TRBD1 identical over 7 bases. Trimming cost V 1 base and J 5 bases; bases outside gene matches: 2. Per the germline V gene, CDR1 is SSHAT and CDR2 is FNYEAQ (reference sequence). This CDR3 contains 13 residues. The CDR3, as DNA: TGTGCCAGCAGCTTAGGACAGGGCAACGAGCAGTACTTC. Its translation: CASSLGQGNEQYF.

The chain couples TRBV29-1 to TRBJ2-2, with D tentatively TRBD2 (5 bases). The germline V and J ends were trimmed by 4 bases and 5 bases, with 8 bases remaining between them. CDR3 length equals 12 residues. Germline CDR1 and CDR2: SQVTM and ANQGSEA. CDR3 loop: CSVVRGTGELFF. CDR3 nucleotide sequence: TGCAGCGTTGTTCGAGGGACCGGGGAGCTGTTTTTT.

J is TRBJ1-2 and V is TRBV9; D perhaps matches TRBD1 (6 bases). Trimming shortened V by 2 bases and J by 2 bases, and 16 bases separated the two germline ends. Germline-derived CDR1 and CDR2 are SGDLS and YYNGEE. CDR3 length equals 16 residues. The CDR3 reads CASSVTTGQRNYGYTF. The CDR3 nucleotides read TGTGCCAGCAGCGTGACAACAGGGCAAAGGAACTATGGCTACACCTTC.

The CDR3 sequence: CSVEGSRGAEAFF. The CDR3 bases are TGCAGCGTTGAAGGCTCCAGGGGGGCTGAAGCTTTCTTT. This chain joins TRBV29-1 and TRBJ1-1, with 7 bases fitting TRBD1. This CDR3 is built from 13 residues. Germline V CDR1 and CDR2: SQVTM, ANQGSEA. After removal of 1 base from V and 6 bases from J, the junction contained 5 bases not matched to a gene.

The genes are TRBV14 and TRBJ1-5; D is unclear. The CDR3 sequence is 18 residues long. CDR1 is SGHDN, CDR2 FVKESK, per germline. The V gene lost 3 bases and the J gene lost 7 bases, with 25 bases spanning the gap. The CDR3 DNA reads TGTGCCAGCAGCCATAGTCTGAGGGATGGGGTGGATATCCAGCCCCAGCATTTT. Translating it yields CASSHSLRDGVDIQPQHF.

This chain links TRBV3-1 with TRBJ1-2, with D unclear. Germline V gives CDR1 LGHDT, CDR2 YNNKEL (reference sequence). The CDR3 loop spans 11 amino acids. V lost 0 bases and J 7 bases, leaving 3 bases between the germline ends. The DNA for the CDR3 is TGTGCCAGCAGCCAAGAAGCTGGCTACACCTTC. The encoded protein is CASSQEAGYTF.

This rearrangement joins TRBV6-2 or TRBV6-3 to TRBJ2-7; TRBD2 matches at 8 bases. The CDR3 extends over 15 amino acids. CDR1 MNHEY and CDR2 SVGEGT come from the germline V gene. Losses at the gene ends were 8 bases for V and 5 bases for J; bases not matched to a gene: 14. The CDR3 DNA follows: TGTGCCAGCGGCCCCACGGGGGGGCGGAGAAACGAGCAGTACTTC. As protein: CASGPTGGRRNEQYF.

The gene calls are TRBV20-1 and TRBJ2-3, with TRBD2 identical over 10 bases. Trimming removed 6 bases from V and 3 bases from J; junction bases left unmatched: 6. Per germline, CDR1 DFQATT and CDR2 SNEGSKA (reference sequence). This CDR3 has 14 amino acids. The CDR3 DNA reads as TGCAGTGCCTTCCCACTAGCGGGAACAGATACGCAGTATTTT. It translates to CSAFPLAGTDTQYF.

The chain combines TRBV6-1 with TRBJ2-2, with D maybe TRBD1 (7 bases). The V gene lost 10 bases and the J gene lost 4 bases, with 25 bases spanning the gap. The CDR3 loop spans 17 amino acids. Germline-derived CDR1 and CDR2 are MNHNS and SASEGT. The CDR3 nucleotides are TGTGCCACTAGGGCGGAGTCCGGGACAGCGGGCACCGGGGAGCTGTTTTTT. It yields the protein CATRAESGTAGTGELFF.

The chain employs TRBV12-3 or TRBV12-4 and TRBJ2-1; D remains unclear. The CDR3 loop spans 12 amino acids. V lost 6 bases and J lost 10, with 13 bases in between. CDR3 DNA: TGTGCCAGCAGCCAAACTCAGAGAGAGCAGTTCTTC. As protein: CASSQTQREQFF.

This sequence joins TRBV4-3 and TRBJ2-7; D ambiguous. The germline gives CDR1 LGHNA, CDR2 YSLEER. V dropped 4 bases and J dropped 5 bases, with 12 bases sitting between them. The CDR3 length is 13 residues. CDR3: CASSREVGNEQYF. The CDR3 DNA follows: TGCGCCAGCAGCCGCGAGGTAGGGAACGAGCAGTACTTC.

This chain joins TRBV12-3 or TRBV12-4 and TRBJ1-2; no clear D. V lost 5 bases and J 2 bases, leaving 12 bases between the germline ends. This CDR3 has 14 residues. CDR3 loop: CASSLPGSNYGYTF. The CDR3 nucleotides read TGTGCCAGCAGTCTCCCCGGGTCGAACTATGGCTACACCTTC.

The chain's CDR3 is CSVGQGRYEQYF. The CDR3 DNA is TGCAGCGTTGGGCAGGGGAGATACGAGCAGTACTTC. The rearrangement links TRBV29-1 to TRBJ2-7; possibly TRBD1 for D (6 bases). The CDR3 totals 12 residues. CDR1 is SQVTM and CDR2 is ANQGSEA in the germline V gene. V was clipped by 4 bases and J by 4 bases, with 11 bases between them.

The rearrangement links TRBV15 to TRBJ2-3; 9 bases map to TRBD1. V trimming: 4 bases; J trimming: 2 bases; junction bases outside the gene matches: 10. In germline, CDR1 is LNHNV, CDR2 YYDKDF (reference sequence). CDR3 size: 17 residues. The CDR3 reads CATSTRTGVEITDTQYF. CDR3 sequence (DNA): TGTGCCACCAGCACTAGGACAGGGGTCGAGATCACAGATACGCAGTATTTT.

This chain links TRBV5-1 with TRBJ1-3; unclear D gene. Trimming shortened V by 0 bases and J by 0 bases, and 7 bases separated the two germline ends. Germline CDR1 reads SGHRS; CDR2 reads YFSETQ. This CDR3 spans 15 amino acids. The CDR3 loop is CASSLAVDSGNTIYF. CDR3 coding DNA: TGCGCCAGCAGCTTGGCCGTGGACTCTGGAAACACCATATATTTT.

A few counts support this clonotype. The gene calls are TRBV29-1 and TRBJ1-3; D unresolved. V was clipped by 0 bases and J by 4 bases, with 4 bases between them. Germline assignment: CDR1 SQVTM and CDR2 ANQGSEA. This CDR3 contains 12 residues. CDR3: CSVEDAGNTIYF. Here the CDR3 DNA reads TGCAGCGTTGAAGATGCGGGAAACACCATATATTTT.

The chain couples TRBV15 to TRBJ2-7; D is perhaps TRBD1 or TRBD2 (5 bases each). Germline V gene sequence: CDR1 LNHNV, CDR2 YYDKDF (reference sequence). V was trimmed by 0 bases and J by 5 bases, leaving 14 bases between them. The CDR3 runs to 15 residues. CDR3 protein: CATSRDRGPGHEQYF. Written as DNA, the CDR3 is TGTGCCACCAGCAGAGACCGGGGCCCGGGCCACGAGCAGTACTTC.

The chain has TRBV7-2 and TRBJ2-7; D is possibly TRBD2 (5 bases). The CDR3 loop spans 16 amino acids. Trimming shortened V by 1 base and J by 3 bases, and 16 bases separated the two germline ends. Germline CDR1 is SGHTA and CDR2 is FQGNSA. CDR3 sequence (DNA): TGTGCCAGCAGCTTAGGGAGGAACCCCGGGGTCTACGAGCAGTACTTC. Its protein product is CASSLGRNPGVYEQYF.

V gene TRBV7-2 combines with J gene TRBJ2-5; 7 bases are shared with TRBD2. The CDR3 runs to 13 residues. After removal of 5 bases from V and 7 bases from J, the junction contained 7 bases not matched to a gene. CDR1 is SGHTA and CDR2 is FQGNSA in the germline V gene. The CDR3: CASSLRPGGTQYF. CDR3 DNA sequence: TGTGCCAGCAGCCTTCGACCGGGGGGGACCCAGTACTTC.

The V and J genes are TRBV27 and TRBJ1-2; tentative D call: TRBD1 (6 bases). Trimming took off 4 bases at V and 7 bases at J, with 16 bases between the two ends. Germline V lookup: CDR1 MNHEY, CDR2 SMNVEV (reference sequence). The CDR3 sequence is 14 residues long. CDR3 nucleotide sequence: TGTGCCAGCAGTTCCCCAGAACAGGGTGGTGGCTACACCTTC. This encodes CASSSPEQGGGYTF.

The chain is built from TRBV3-1 and TRBJ2-1; D remains ambiguous. Germline assignment: CDR1 LGHDT and CDR2 YNNKEL (reference sequence). The CDR3 spans 15 residues. The germline V and J ends were trimmed by 0 bases and 4 bases, with 10 bases remaining between them. The CDR3 sequence: CASSQEFGKYNEQFF. DNA of the CDR3: TGTGCCAGCAGCCAAGAGTTTGGTAAATACAATGAGCAGTTCTTC.

The gene calls are TRBV20-1 and TRBJ2-5; weak D call: TRBD1 (6 bases). CDR3 size: 13 residues. Germline CDR1 reads DFQATT; CDR2 reads SNEGSKA (reference sequence). V lost 5 bases to trimming and J lost 4 bases, with 14 bases between them. CDR3 loop: CSAPRGGGETQYF. The CDR3 nucleotides read TGCAGTGCTCCCCGTGGGGGCGGAGAGACCCAGTACTTC.

The V gene is TRBV5-4, the J gene TRBJ1-4; D is possibly TRBD1 (6 bases). This CDR3 is built from 14 residues. CDR1 is SGHNT, CDR2 YYREEE, per germline (reference sequence). V was clipped by 1 base and J by 8 bases, with 12 bases between them. Written as DNA, the CDR3 is TGTGCCAGCAGCTTGTCAGGGGCGGAAGAAAAACTGTTTTTT. This gives the protein CASSLSGAEEKLFF.

The chain has TRBV20-1 and TRBJ2-7; D might be TRBD1 (6 bases). This CDR3 has 13 residues. V lost 5 bases to trimming and J lost 0 bases, with 11 bases between them. Germline-derived CDR1 and CDR2 are DFQATT and SNEGSKA (reference sequence). In nucleotides, the CDR3 is TGCAGTGCTGAACAGGGCCGCTCCTACGAGCAGTACTTC. Translation: CSAEQGRSYEQYF.